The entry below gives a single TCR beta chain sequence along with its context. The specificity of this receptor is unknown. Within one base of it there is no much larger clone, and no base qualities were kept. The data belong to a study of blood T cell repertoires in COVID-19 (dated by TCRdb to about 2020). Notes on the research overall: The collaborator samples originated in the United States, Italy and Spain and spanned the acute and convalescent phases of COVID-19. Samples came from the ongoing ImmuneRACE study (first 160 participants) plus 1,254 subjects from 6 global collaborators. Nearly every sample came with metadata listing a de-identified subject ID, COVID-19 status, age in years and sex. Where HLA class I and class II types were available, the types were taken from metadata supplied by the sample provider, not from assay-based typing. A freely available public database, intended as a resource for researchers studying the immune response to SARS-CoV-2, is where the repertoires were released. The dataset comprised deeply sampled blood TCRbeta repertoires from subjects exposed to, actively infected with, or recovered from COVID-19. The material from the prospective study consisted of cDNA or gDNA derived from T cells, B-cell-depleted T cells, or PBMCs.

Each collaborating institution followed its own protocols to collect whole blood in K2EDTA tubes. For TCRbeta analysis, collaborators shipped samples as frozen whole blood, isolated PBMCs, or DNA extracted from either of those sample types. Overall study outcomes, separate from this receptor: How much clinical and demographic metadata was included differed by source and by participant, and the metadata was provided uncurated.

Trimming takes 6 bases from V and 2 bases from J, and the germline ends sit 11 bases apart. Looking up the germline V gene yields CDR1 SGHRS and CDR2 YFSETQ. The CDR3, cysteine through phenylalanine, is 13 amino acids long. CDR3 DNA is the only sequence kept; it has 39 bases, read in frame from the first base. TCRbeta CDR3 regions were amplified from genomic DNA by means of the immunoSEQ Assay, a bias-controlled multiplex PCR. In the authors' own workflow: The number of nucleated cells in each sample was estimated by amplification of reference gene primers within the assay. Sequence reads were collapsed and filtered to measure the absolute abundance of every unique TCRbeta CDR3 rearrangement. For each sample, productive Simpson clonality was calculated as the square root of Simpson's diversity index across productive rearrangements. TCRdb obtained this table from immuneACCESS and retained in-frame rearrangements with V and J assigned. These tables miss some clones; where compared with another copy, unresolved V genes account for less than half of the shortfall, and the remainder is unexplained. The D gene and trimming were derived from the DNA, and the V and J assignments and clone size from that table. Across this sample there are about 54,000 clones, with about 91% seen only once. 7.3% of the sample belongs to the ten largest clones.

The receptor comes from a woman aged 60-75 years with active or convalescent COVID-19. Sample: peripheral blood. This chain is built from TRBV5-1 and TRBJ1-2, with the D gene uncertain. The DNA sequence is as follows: TGCGCCAGCACGGAGAGGGCGAACTATGGCTACACCTTC. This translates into CASTERANYGYTF.